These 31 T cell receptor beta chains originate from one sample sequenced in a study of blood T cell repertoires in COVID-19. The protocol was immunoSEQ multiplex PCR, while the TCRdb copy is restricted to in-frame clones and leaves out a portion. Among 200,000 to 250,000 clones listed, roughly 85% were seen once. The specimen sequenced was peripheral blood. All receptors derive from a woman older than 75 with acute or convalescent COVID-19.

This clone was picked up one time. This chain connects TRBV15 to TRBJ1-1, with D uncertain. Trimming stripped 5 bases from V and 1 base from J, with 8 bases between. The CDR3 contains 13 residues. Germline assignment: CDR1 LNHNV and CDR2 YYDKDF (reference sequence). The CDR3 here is CATSPGANTEAFF. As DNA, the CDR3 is TGTGCCACCAGCCCGGGAGCGAACACTGAAGCTTTCTTT.

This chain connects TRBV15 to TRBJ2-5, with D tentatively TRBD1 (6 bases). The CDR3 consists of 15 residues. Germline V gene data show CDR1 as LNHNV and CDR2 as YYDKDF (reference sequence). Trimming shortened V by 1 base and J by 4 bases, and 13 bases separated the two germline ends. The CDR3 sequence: CATSRGDTTRETQYF. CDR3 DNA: TGTGCCACCAGCAGAGGGGACACGACAAGAGAGACCCAGTACTTC.

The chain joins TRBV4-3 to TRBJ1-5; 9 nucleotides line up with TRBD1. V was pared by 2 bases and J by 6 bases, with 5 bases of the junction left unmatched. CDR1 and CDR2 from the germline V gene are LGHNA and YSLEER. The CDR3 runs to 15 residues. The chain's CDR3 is CASSQTTGGGQPQHF. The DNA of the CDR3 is TGCGCCAGCAGCCAAACCACAGGGGGCGGTCAGCCCCAGCATTTT.

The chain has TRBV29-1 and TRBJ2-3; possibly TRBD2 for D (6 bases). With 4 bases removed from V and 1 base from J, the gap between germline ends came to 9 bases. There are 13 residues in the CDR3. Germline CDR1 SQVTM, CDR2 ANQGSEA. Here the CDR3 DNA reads TGCAGCGTTGGGGGCGGGGGCACAGATACGCAGTATTTT. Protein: CSVGGGGTDTQYF.

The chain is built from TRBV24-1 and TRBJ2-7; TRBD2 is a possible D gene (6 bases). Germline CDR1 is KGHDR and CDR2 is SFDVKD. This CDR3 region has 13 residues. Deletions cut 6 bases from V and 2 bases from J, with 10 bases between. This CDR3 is CATSPRRAYEQYF. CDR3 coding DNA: TGTGCCACCAGTCCTAGGAGGGCCTACGAGCAGTACTTC.

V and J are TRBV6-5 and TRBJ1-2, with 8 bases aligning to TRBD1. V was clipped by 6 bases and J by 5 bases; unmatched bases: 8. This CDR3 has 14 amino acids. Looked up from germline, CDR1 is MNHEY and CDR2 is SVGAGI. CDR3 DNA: TGTGCCAGCAGCCGGACAGGGCCCTCTTATGGCTACACCTTC. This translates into CASSRTGPSYGYTF.

CDR3 amino acids: CASSAGLGPYGYTF. The CDR3 nucleotides read TGTGCCAGTAGTGCGGGACTGGGACCCTATGGCTACACCTTC. This chain joins TRBV19 and TRBJ1-2, with D maybe TRBD1 (5 bases). Germline V gene data show CDR1 as LNHDA and CDR2 as SQIVND (reference sequence). CDR3 length equals 14 residues. The V end was cut by 5 bases, the J end by 4 bases, with 14 bases between.

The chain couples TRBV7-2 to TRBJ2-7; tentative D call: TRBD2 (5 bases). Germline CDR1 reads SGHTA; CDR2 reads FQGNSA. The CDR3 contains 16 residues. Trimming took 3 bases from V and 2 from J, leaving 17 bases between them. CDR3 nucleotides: TGTGCCAGCAGCTTGACCGGGTCCCTCGGGGCCTACGAGCAGTACTTC. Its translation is CASSLTGSLGAYEQYF.

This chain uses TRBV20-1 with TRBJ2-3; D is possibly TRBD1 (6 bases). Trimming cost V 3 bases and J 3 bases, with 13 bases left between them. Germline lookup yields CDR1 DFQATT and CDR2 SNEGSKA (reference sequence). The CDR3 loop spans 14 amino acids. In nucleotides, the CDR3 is TGCAGTGCTAGTTCAGGGGATGGGACAGATACGCAGTATTTT. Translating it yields CSASSGDGTDTQYF.

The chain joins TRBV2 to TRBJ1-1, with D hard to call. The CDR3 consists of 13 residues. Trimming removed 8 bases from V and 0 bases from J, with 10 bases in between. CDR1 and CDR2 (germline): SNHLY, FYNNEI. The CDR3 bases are TGTGCCAGCTCCGCCCAGATGAACACTGAAGCTTTCTTT. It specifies CASSAQMNTEAFF.

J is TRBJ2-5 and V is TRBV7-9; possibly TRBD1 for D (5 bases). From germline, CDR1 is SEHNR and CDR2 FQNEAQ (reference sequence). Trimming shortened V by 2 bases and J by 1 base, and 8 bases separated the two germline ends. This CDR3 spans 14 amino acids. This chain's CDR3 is CASSLRQIQETQYF. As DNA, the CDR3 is TGTGCCAGCAGCTTAAGACAGATCCAAGAGACCCAGTACTTC.

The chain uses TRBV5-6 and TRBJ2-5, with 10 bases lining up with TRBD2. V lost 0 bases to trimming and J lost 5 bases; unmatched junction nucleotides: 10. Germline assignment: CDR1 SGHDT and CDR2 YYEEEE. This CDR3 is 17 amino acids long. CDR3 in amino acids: CASSLAGPSGGGETQYF. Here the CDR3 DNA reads TGTGCCAGCAGCTTGGCCGGGCCTAGCGGGGGCGGTGAGACCCAGTACTTC.

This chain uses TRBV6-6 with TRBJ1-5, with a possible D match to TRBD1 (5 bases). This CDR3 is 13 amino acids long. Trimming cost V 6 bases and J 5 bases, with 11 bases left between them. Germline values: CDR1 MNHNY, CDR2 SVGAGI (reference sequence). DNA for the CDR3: TGTGCCAGCAGCGGGGGAGTTCATCAGCCCCAGCATTTT. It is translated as CASSGGVHQPQHF.

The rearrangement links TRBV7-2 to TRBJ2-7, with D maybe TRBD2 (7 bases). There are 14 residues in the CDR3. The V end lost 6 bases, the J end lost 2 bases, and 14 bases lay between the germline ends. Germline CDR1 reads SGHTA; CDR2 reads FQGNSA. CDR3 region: CASSSRGGTYEQYF. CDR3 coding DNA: TGTGCCAGCAGTTCGAGGGGGGGCACCTACGAGCAGTACTTC.

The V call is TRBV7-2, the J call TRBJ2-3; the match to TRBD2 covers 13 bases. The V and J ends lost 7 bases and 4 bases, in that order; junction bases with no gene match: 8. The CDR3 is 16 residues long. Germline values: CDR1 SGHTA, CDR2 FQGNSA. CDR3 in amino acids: CASTHSGTSGADTQYF. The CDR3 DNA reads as TGTGCCAGCACCCACAGTGGGACTAGCGGGGCAGATACGCAGTATTTT.

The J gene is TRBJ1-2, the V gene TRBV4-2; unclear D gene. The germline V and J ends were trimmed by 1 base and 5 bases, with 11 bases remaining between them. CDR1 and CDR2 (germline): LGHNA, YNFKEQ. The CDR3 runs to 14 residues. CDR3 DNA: TGTGCCAGCAGCCAAGGCGGCCTAGATTATGGCTACACCTTC. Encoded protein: CASSQGGLDYGYTF.

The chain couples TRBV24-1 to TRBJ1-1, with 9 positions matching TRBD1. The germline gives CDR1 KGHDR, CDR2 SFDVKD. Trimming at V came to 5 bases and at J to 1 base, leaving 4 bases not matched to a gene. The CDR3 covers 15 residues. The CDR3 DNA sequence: TGTGCCACCAGTGGAGGGACAGGGCAGAACACTGAAGCTTTCTTT. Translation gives CATSGGTGQNTEAFF.

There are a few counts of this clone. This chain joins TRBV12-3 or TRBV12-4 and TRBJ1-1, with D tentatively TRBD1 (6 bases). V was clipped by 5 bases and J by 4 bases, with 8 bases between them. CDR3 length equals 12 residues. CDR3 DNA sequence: TGTGCCAGCAGTGAAGGGGGCACTGAAGCTTTCTTT. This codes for CASSEGGTEAFF.

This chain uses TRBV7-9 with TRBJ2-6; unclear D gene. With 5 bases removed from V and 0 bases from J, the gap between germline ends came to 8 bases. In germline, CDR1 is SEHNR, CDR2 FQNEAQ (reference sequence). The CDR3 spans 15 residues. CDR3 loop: CASSPRSSGANVLTF. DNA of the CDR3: TGTGCCAGCAGCCCCCGGTCCTCTGGGGCCAACGTCCTGACTTTC. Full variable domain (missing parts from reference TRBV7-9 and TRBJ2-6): DTGVSQNPRHKITKRGQNVTFRCDPISEHNRLYWYRQTLGQGPEFLTYFQNEAQLEKSRLLSDRFSAERPKGSFSTLEIQRTEQGDSAMYLCASSPRSSGANVLTFGAGSRLTVL.

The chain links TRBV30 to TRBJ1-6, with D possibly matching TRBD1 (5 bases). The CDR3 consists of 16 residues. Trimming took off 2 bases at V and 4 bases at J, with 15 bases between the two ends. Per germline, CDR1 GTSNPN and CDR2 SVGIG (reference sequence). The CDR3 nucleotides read TGTGCCTGGAGTCCCTCGGGGGGATATTATAATTCACCCCTCCACTTT. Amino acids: CAWSPSGGYYNSPLHF.

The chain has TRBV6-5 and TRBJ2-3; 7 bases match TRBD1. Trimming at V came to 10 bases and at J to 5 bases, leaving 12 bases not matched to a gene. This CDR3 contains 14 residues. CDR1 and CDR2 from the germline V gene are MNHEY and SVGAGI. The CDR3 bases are TGTGCCACCCAGGACAGGTTTAGTTTAGATACGCAGTATTTT. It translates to CATQDRFSLDTQYF.

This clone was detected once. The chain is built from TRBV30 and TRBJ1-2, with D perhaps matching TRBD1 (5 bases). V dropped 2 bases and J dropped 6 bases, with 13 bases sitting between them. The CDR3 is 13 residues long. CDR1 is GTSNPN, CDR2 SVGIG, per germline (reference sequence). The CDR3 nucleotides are TGTGCCTGGAGTCGTGGCAGGGAACATGGCTACACCTTC. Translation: CAWSRGREHGYTF. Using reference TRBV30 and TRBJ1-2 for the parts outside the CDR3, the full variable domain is SQTIHQWPATLVQPVGSPLSLECTVEGTSNPNLYWYRQAAGRGLQLLFYSVGIGQISSEVPQNLSASRPQDRQFILSSKKLLLSDSGFYLCAWSRGREHGYTFGSGTRLTVV.

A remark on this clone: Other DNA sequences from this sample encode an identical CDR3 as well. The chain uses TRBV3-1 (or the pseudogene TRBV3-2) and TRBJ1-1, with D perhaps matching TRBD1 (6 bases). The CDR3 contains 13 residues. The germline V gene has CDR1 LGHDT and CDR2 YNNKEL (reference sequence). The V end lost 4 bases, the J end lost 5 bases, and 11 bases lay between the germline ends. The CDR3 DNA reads TGTGCCAGCAGCCCGCGAGGGGGTACTGAAGCTTTCTTT. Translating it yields CASSPRGGTEAFF.

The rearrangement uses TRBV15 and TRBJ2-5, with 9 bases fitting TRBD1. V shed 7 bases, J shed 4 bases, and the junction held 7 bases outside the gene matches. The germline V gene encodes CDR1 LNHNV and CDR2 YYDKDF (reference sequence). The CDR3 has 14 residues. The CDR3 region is CATTPQGARETQYF. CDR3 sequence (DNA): TGTGCCACCACCCCACAGGGGGCGCGAGAGACCCAGTACTTC.

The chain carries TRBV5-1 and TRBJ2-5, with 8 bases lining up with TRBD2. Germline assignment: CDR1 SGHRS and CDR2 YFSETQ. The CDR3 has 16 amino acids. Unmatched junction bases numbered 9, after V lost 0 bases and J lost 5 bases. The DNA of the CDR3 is TGCGCCAGCAGCTTGGCGCAGGTAGCGGGGTTGGAGACCCAGTACTTC. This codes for CASSLAQVAGLETQYF.

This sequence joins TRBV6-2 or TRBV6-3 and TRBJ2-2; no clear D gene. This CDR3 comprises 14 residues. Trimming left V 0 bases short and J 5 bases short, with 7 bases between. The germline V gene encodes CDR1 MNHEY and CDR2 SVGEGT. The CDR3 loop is CASSYSPRTGELFF. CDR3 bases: TGTGCCAGCAGTTACTCACCGAGGACCGGGGAGCTGTTTTTT.

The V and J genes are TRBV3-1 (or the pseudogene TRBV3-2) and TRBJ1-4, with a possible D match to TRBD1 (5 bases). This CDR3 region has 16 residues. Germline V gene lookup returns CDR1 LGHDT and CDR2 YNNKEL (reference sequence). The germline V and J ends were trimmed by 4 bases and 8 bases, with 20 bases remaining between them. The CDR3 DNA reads TGTGCCAGCAGCCGAAGGGGCGGGACCCCTTCCGAAAAACTGTTTTTT. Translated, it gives CASSRRGGTPSEKLFF.

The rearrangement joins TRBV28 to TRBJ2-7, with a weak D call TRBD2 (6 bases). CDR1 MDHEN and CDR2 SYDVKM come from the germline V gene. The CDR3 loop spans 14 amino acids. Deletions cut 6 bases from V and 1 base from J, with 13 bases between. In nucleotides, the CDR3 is TGTGCCAGCAGAACAAGGGAGGATTCCTACGAGCAGTACTTC. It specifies CASRTREDSYEQYF.

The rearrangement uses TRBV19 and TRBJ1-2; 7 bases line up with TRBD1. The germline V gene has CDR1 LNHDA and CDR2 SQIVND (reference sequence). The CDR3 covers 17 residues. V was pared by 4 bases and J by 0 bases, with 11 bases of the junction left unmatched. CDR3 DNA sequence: TGTGCCAGTAGTAACCCGACGGGACAGTATCCTAACTATGGCTACACCTTC. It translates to CASSNPTGQYPNYGYTF.

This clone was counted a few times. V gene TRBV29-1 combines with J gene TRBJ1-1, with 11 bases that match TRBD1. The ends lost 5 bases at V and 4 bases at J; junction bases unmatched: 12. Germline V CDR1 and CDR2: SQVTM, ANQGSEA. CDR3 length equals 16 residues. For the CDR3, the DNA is TGCAGCGTTCGAGGACAGGGGGCGCGTCCAGGCACTGAAGCTTTCTTT. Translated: CSVRGQGARPGTEAFF.

The CDR3 coding sequence is TGTGCCAGCAGTCGACACCTGAACACTGAAGCTTTCTTT. Translation gives CASSRHLNTEAFF. The chain links TRBV28 to TRBJ1-1; D is unresolved. This CDR3 is built from 13 residues. CDR1 and CDR2 (germline): MDHEN, SYDVKM. Trimming removed 5 bases at V and 0 bases at J, with 7 bases between.